The 9 T cell receptor beta chains given below trace back to one sample, sequenced in a study of T cells in Graves' hyperthyroidism and ophthalmopathy. The CDR3 regions of TCR beta were amplified from RNA transcripts. The primer set for the first-round RT-PCR of the TCR CDR3 was HTBI. TCRdb independently ran MiXCR on the multiplex PCR reads; one entry per CDR3 protein. In the table there are approximately 710,000 distinct CDR3 sequences, roughly 17% of which are singletons. The material sequenced was blood. All receptors come from a man over 45 with Graves' hyperthyroidism.

This clonotype was picked up many times. This rearrangement joins TRBV10-1 to TRBJ2-5; D perhaps matches TRBD1 (6 bases). From germline, CDR1 is WNHNN and CDR2 SYGVQD (reference sequence). V was cut by 5 bases and J by 3 bases, with 13 bases left in between. This CDR3 has 14 amino acids. The CDR3 sequence is CASSTGWGEETQYF. The CDR3 DNA follows: TGCGCCAGCAGTACAGGGTGGGGAGAAGAGACCCAGTACTTC.

This clonotype was observed many times. The chain combines TRBV20-1 with TRBJ1-5, with TRBD1 matching over 7 bases. Germline V gene lookup returns CDR1 DFQATT and CDR2 SNEGSKA (reference sequence). The CDR3 spans 14 residues. Germline trimming cut 5 bases from V and 0 bases from J; bases unmatched to any gene: 4. CDR3 sequence reads: CSAGGQLSNQPQHF. The CDR3 nucleotides read TGCAGTGCTGGGGGACAGCTTAGCAATCAGCCCCAGCATTTT.

The V call is TRBV20-1, the J call TRBJ1-1, with 9 bases identical to TRBD1. Per germline, CDR1 DFQATT and CDR2 SNEGSKA (reference sequence). There are 13 residues in the CDR3. The ends lost 5 bases at V and 5 bases at J; junction bases unmatched: 6. As DNA, the CDR3 is TGCAGTGCTCAACAGGGGGCTCGGACTGAAGCTTTCTTT. It specifies CSAQQGARTEAFF.

This chain uses TRBV6-1 with TRBJ2-7, with D perhaps matching TRBD1 (5 bases). V shed 6 bases and J shed 2 bases, with 17 bases lying between them. This CDR3 has 15 residues. Germline CDR1 reads MNHNS; CDR2 reads SASEGT. CDR3 sequence: CASSAALTETYEQYF. The CDR3 nucleotides are TGTGCCAGCAGCGCCGCCCTGACAGAGACCTACGAGCAGTACTTC.

This clonotype was recorded many times. The J gene is TRBJ2-2, the V gene TRBV12-3 or TRBV12-4; no reliable D call. The germline V and J ends were trimmed by 5 bases and 8 bases, with 12 bases remaining between them. The CDR3 runs to 13 residues. The CDR3 protein is CASSVGLPGELFF. Here the CDR3 DNA reads TGTGCCAGCAGTGTAGGTCTCCCGGGGGAGCTGTTTTTT.

This clonotype was recorded at least ten times. The genes are TRBV24-1 and TRBJ2-7; D possibly corresponds to TRBD1 (6 bases). This CDR3 region has 14 residues. In germline, CDR1 is KGHDR, CDR2 SFDVKD. The ends were cut back, 3 bases at V and 5 bases at J, with 13 bases in the middle. The CDR3 protein is CATSDDQGLHEQYF. The CDR3 region has the DNA TGTGCCACCAGTGATGACCAGGGGTTACACGAGCAGTACTTC.

The chain joins TRBV13 to TRBJ1-1; the D is unclear. Germline V lookup: CDR1 PRHDT, CDR2 FYEKMQ (reference sequence). Trimming removed 0 bases from V and 10 bases from J, with 6 bases in between. The CDR3 loop spans 11 amino acids. DNA of the CDR3: TGTGCCAGCAGCTTAGGACAAGGAGCTTTCTTT. This translates into CASSLGQGAFF. Looking up the rest from reference TRBV13 and TRBJ1-1 gives the full variable domain: AAGVIQSPRHLIKEKRETATLKCYPIPRHDTVYWYQQGPGQDPQFLISFYEKMQSDKGSIPDRFSAQQFSDYHSELNMSSLELGDSALYFCASSLGQGAFFGQGTRLTVV.

The chain recombines TRBV10-2 with TRBJ2-7, with TRBD2 matching 8 bases. Per the germline V gene, CDR1 is WSHSY and CDR2 is SAAADI. V was pared by 4 bases and J by 7 bases, with 12 bases of the junction left unmatched. This CDR3 has 15 residues. CDR3 sequence: CASSGFSGLVKEQYF. DNA for the CDR3: TGCGCCAGCAGTGGGTTTTCGGGACTAGTCAAGGAGCAGTACTTC.

Notes on this clonotype: A much larger clone sits a single nucleotide away, making a read error possible. The J gene is TRBJ1-1, the V gene TRBV19, with 7 positions matching TRBD1. Germline assignment: CDR1 LNHDA and CDR2 SQIVND (reference sequence). The CDR3 has 13 amino acids. Written as DNA, the CDR3 is TGTGCCAGTAAGGGACAGTTGAACACTAAAGCTTTCTTT. This encodes CASKGQLNTKAFF.